This T cell receptor beta chain originates from a study of T-cell memory formation after mild COVID-19. There are many counts of this clonotype. Its antigen is not known. The V end was cut by 3 bases, the J end by 2 bases, with 11 bases between. Germline loops: CDR1 SNHLY, CDR2 FYNNEI. This CDR3 is built from 15 residues. TCRdb re-analysed the 5' RACE reads in MiXCR, keeping a single row per CDR3 protein. The sample lists some 340,000 distinct CDR3 sequences, approximately 12% occurring once. Study-level results: Shrinking CD4+ clones resided mostly in CM and EM, and CD8+ ones in EMRA.

The sequence was collected from a man aged 18 to 35 who had mild COVID-19 (a few samples of this study predate the infection). Cell type and time point are not known. Sequencing used PBMCs or a T cell subset sorted from them (not recorded which). This chain links TRBV2 with TRBJ1-5, with D possibly being TRBD1 (5 bases). The CDR3 loop reads CASSDWGSGNQPQHF. The CDR3 region has the DNA TGTGCCAGCAGTGACTGGGGCAGCGGCAATCAGCCCCAGCATTTT.